This TCR beta chain was sequenced in a study of Graves' ophthalmopathy and Graves' hyperthyroidism (dated by TCRdb to 2016 to 2018). Regarding the study in general: A patient counted as having stable hyperthyroidism if there was no progression to ophthalmopathy within 18 months of follow-up. To explore V-J signatures distinguishing ophthalmopathy from hyperthyroidism, a discovery set of about 99 patients (43 ophthalmopathy, 57 stable hyperthyroidism) was enrolled. In total, 135 blood samples were TCR-sequenced: 40 to 45 ophthalmopathy, under 80 hyperthyroidism and roughly 17 hyperthyroidism-to-ophthalmopathy patients. The study used signatures of the TCR beta repertoire to tell Graves' ophthalmopathy apart from Graves' hyperthyroidism and to predict which patients would progress to ophthalmopathy. In over 5 hyperthyroidism patients, the T-cell repertoire of thyroid tissue was compared with the T-cell repertoire of blood. The independent validation cohort included about 20 hyperthyroidism patients plus 17 patients who later progressed from hyperthyroidism to ophthalmopathy. Once sampling was done, hyperthyroidism patients were given methimazole at a starting dose of 30 mg daily, while ophthalmopathy patients were given high-dose intravenous methylprednisolone.

This clonotype was seen repeatedly, ten times or more. Its cognate antigen has yet to be identified. There are no base qualities to consult, and no much larger clone falls within one base. Patients with hyperthyroidism were aged 18 to 65 years, had been newly diagnosed, and had a disease duration of less than 2 months. Anyone with other autoimmune diseases, uncontrolled infections, pregnancy or lactation was excluded from the study. Clinical symptoms, serum thyroxine, TRAb, thyroid ultrasound and orbital computed tomography formed the basis of the diagnosis. Total RNA was extracted with Trizol reagent and quality-checked on an Agilent 2100 Bioanalyzer. Cut back by 9 bases and 1 base, the V and J ends lie 19 bases apart. CDR1 and CDR2, looked up from the germline V gene (reference sequence), are MNHNY and SVGAGI. Inclusive of the bounding cysteine and phenylalanine, the CDR3 is 16 residues long. The read is trimmed to its CDR3 DNA, 48 bases read in frame from base 1.

For repertoire sequencing, TCR beta CDR3 regions were amplified from RNA transcripts. HTBI primers and the Qiagen OneStep RT-PCR kit were used in a first-round RT-PCR, which was followed by a second-round multiplex PCR, size selection and purification. Libraries were sequenced on an Illumina HiSeq2000 using paired-end 100 bp reads. On the authors' methods: SOAPnuke was used for read processing, and reads with adapters, uncalled bases, a mean Phred below 15, or no exact constant-primer or identifier match were discarded. High-quality paired reads were merged with COPE v1.2.5. Unique nucleotide sequences were defined as clonotypes and aligned to IMGT TRB V, D and J references using MiTCR v1.1. The analysis was limited to V-J combinations with a frequency above 0.0001, which together covered 99.2% of repertoires. For each V-J combination, a TCR clonal expansion and chaos score was defined as the ratio of F50 clonal expansion to chaos observed in the TCRdist matrix. Welch's t-statistics and random forest were used to narrow the features down to more than 10 V-J combinations, which were then fed into a naive Bayes classifier. Thyroid-blood repertoire similarity was quantified with the Morisita-Horn index. TCRdb reprocessed the public reads (quality trimming at Q25 with fastp, clone calling with MiXCR) and kept in-frame beta chains. Each CDR3 protein gets just one entry, which takes the most common genes and DNA from the rows behind it. What appears here as the V and J calls and clone size reflects TCRdb's work, not the paper's. The sample data list about 600,000 distinct CDR3 sequences, and under 45% of these were observed just once. Approximately 4.1% of the sample is in the top ten clones.

What the authors observed across the whole study: Most of the expanded thyroid clonotypes with a frequency above 0.001 were also detected in blood, and it was suggested that the thyroid immune response may be reflected by blood repertoires. In validation, the model predicted ophthalmopathy progression with 70.59% sensitivity and roughly 72% specificity; roughly 12 predicted patients were CT-confirmed with GO in a median of approximately 6.5 months. The 13-signature model separated ophthalmopathy from stable hyperthyroidism with over 85% sensitivity and roughly 84% specificity in cross-validation, and 80%/75% in the test set. No statistical method was used to predetermine the sample size, and group allocation was not hidden from the investigators.

The sequence links TRBV6-6 to TRBJ1-5; tentative D gene TRBD1, with 6 bases matching. This clonotype originated in an adult man with Graves' hyperthyroidism. Sequences were obtained from peripheral blood or thyroid tissue (not recorded which). The nucleotides are TGTGCCAGTGCGCAGAGTACAGGGAGGAGCAATCAGCCCCAGCATTTT. Translated, it reads CASAQSTGRSNQPQHF.